Listed below are T cell receptor beta chains from one sample, sequenced in a study of neurological immune-mediated disorders. TCRdb re-derived calls from the 5' RACE reads in MiXCR, one entry per CDR3 protein. The sample records roughly 52,000 distinct CDR3 sequences, less than 6% being singletons. The sample taken for sequencing was CD4+ T cells from blood. Every receptor here comes from a woman younger than 35 with multiple sclerosis. Each CDR3 is given with its conserved first and last residue.

j_call cdr3_length v_call cdr3_aa
TRBJ1-4 15 TRBV9 CASSAGGIGNEKLFF
TRBJ1-1 14 TRBV7-8 CASSLEIRDTEAFF
TRBJ1-2 14 TRBV19 CASSEGAQNYGYTF
TRBJ1-6 16 TRBV6-5 CASSYGRSSYNSPLHF
TRBJ1-4 14 TRBV2 CASLLTGLYEKLFF
TRBJ2-4 14 TRBV18 CASSPSGAKNIQYF
TRBJ2-5 14 TRBV20-1 CSAIQGIITETQYF
TRBJ1-3 13 TRBV6-1 CASSTGIGNTIYF
TRBJ2-1 15 TRBV28 CASSLSGGEYNEQFF
TRBJ1-5 13 TRBV7-8 CASSPAGWQPQHF
TRBJ1-2 13 TRBV25-1 CASRLQEGYGYTF
TRBJ2-5 14 TRBV5-1 CASSLSGGTETQYF
TRBJ2-3 15 TRBV5-1 CASSLVAGEGDTQYF
TRBJ2-7 12 TRBV7-9 CASRESSYEQYF
TRBJ2-1 18 TRBV5-6 CASSKLKTGTGGLNEQFF
TRBJ2-5 16 TRBV20-1 CSAKKTSGGVQETQYF
TRBJ2-3 19 TRBV7-2 CASSLRGLAGTSPTDTQYF
TRBJ1-2 15 TRBV5-1 CASSLNQGVNYGYTF
TRBJ1-6 14 TRBV20-1 CSARGGAANSPLHF
TRBJ1-1 13 TRBV7-9 CASAYGGNTEAFF
TRBJ1-5 16 TRBV5-1 CASSLGTSGRNQPQHF
TRBJ1-1 14 TRBV12-3/TRBV12-4 CASSLTEQNTEAFF
TRBJ1-5 15 TRBV20-1 CSAKAGTGRGQPQHF
TRBJ2-5 19 TRBV13 CASSMRRRGPHPYQETQYF
TRBJ1-1 13 TRBV29-1 CSVVRGGKTEAFF
TRBJ2-1 15 TRBV29-1 CSVAFTTSANNEQFF
TRBJ1-3 12 TRBV5-1 CASSLNGNTIYF
TRBJ1-1 14 TRBV5-1 CASSSRDRGTEAFF
TRBJ2-1 16 TRBV20-1 CSARVRLAGSYNEQFF
TRBJ2-5 15 TRBV5-1 CASSLAPGGQETQYF
TRBJ1-1 14 TRBV5-1 CASSLASGSTEAFF
TRBJ1-6 14 TRBV28 CASSLAMGSSPLHF
TRBJ1-1 13 TRBV29-1 CSAGQGGNTEAFF
TRBJ2-5 17 TRBV7-6 CASSLARLAGGPETQYF
TRBJ1-5 15 TRBV30 CAWSIDGGSGQPQHF
TRBJ2-3 15 TRBV20-1 CSALLAGGRTDTQYF
TRBJ1-1 14 TRBV6-1 CASSAAGRGTEAFF
TRBJ2-1 14 TRBV9 CASSKDTYYNEQFF
TRBJ1-5 18 TRBV12-3/TRBV12-4 CASSTGPVSRGGNQPQHF
TRBJ1-1 13 TRBV20-1 CSATGGTGTEAFF
TRBJ2-1 14 TRBV7-9 CASSFLPGGGEQFF
TRBJ2-5 14 TRBV7-2 CASSLGTDKGTQYF
TRBJ1-1 13 TRBV30 CAWSYAGDTEAFF
TRBJ2-2 16 TRBV9 CASSVDAGGNTGELFF
TRBJ1-1 14 TRBV11-3 CASSLDPQGAKAFF
TRBJ2-1 19 TRBV5-1 CASSLEFPQRRSSYNEQFF
TRBJ2-3 18 TRBV6-2/TRBV6-3 CASSYSTGTSGSTDTQYF
TRBJ2-3 17 TRBV7-2 CASSLAPSGGTADTQYF
TRBJ1-2 14 TRBV6-2/TRBV6-3 CASSRPGQGRGYTF
TRBJ2-2 13 TRBV2 CASSEVARGELFF
TRBJ1-4 16 TRBV28 CASSPQGRSANEKLFF
TRBJ2-5 16 TRBV3-1 CASSPPTGITQETQYF
TRBJ1-3 13 TRBV5-1 CASSLAGGNTIYF
TRBJ2-5 14 TRBV7-6 CASPRDLWGETQYF
TRBJ1-6 15 TRBV20-1 CSAREGGRGGSPLHF